These 8 T cell receptor beta chains share one sample of origin, sequenced in a study of blood T cell repertoires in COVID-19. Some clones are missing from TCRdb's copy, which holds only in-frame ones; the method was immunoSEQ multiplex PCR. The repertoire holds roughly 150,000 clones, with about four fifths as singletons. The sample was peripheral blood. The source of these receptors is a man aged 60 to 75 with acute or convalescent COVID-19.

V and J are TRBV5-4 and TRBJ2-1; 7 positions agree with TRBD1. Trimming cost V 4 bases and J 1 base; bases outside gene matches: 8. In germline, CDR1 is SGHNT, CDR2 YYREEE (reference sequence). The length of the CDR3 is 16 residues. The CDR3: CASSHNRGGSYNEQFF. CDR3 coding DNA: TGTGCCAGCAGCCATAACAGGGGTGGGTCCTACAATGAGCAGTTCTTC.

This chain joins TRBV19 and TRBJ1-6; D perhaps matches TRBD1 (6 bases). The V gene's germline CDR1 is LNHDA and CDR2 SQIVND (reference sequence). V was cut by 4 bases and J by 10 bases, with 14 bases left in between. The CDR3 covers 14 residues. CDR3 region: CASSTTGSRSPLHF. CDR3 bases: TGTGCCAGTAGTACCACAGGGTCTAGATCACCCCTCCACTTT.

The rearrangement uses TRBV28 and TRBJ2-1; tentatively, D is TRBD1 (5 bases). CDR1 and CDR2 (germline): MDHEN, SYDVKM. The V and J ends lost 2 bases and 4 bases respectively, with 9 bases between them. CDR3 length equals 14 residues. CDR3 nucleotide sequence: TGTGCCAGCAGTTTAGGACAACTTTACAATGAGCAGTTCTTC. Residues: CASSLGQLYNEQFF.

The gene calls are TRBV7-2 and TRBJ2-1; the match to TRBD1 covers 10 bases. This CDR3 comprises 15 residues. The V and J ends lost 3 bases and 8 bases, in that order; junction bases with no gene match: 7. Germline values: CDR1 SGHTA, CDR2 FQGNSA. The CDR3 DNA is TGTGCCAGCAGCTTTGGTGGGACAGGGGTCGATGAGCAGTTCTTC. Residues: CASSFGGTGVDEQFF.

The chain combines TRBV6-2 or TRBV6-3 with TRBJ2-7, with 7 bases matching TRBD2. V lost 1 base and J lost 4; bases outside the gene matches: 1. Germline V gene data show CDR1 as MNHEY and CDR2 as SVGEGT. The CDR3 contains 13 residues. CDR3: CASSYWGGYEQYF. The CDR3 DNA follows: TGTGCCAGCAGTTACTGGGGGGGGTACGAGCAGTACTTC.

This rearrangement joins TRBV6-5 to TRBJ1-1; D perhaps matches TRBD1 (6 bases). The CDR3 totals 12 residues. Germline loops: CDR1 MNHEY, CDR2 SVGAGI. V was pared by 6 bases and J by 11 bases, with 16 bases between. The CDR3 DNA reads TGTGCCAGCAGAAGACAGGACCTGCTGGCTTTCTTT. It codes for CASRRQDLLAFF.

The rearrangement uses TRBV19 and TRBJ2-3; a possible D gene is TRBD2 (5 bases). In germline, CDR1 is LNHDA, CDR2 SQIVND (reference sequence). This CDR3 has 13 amino acids. V lost 6 bases, J lost 4 bases, and 11 bases lay in between. The CDR3 loop is CASRDSAPDTQYF. In DNA, the CDR3 is TGTGCCAGTAGGGACTCCGCCCCAGATACGCAGTATTTT.

Comments on this clone: An end of the junction does not agree with germline; a read error may underlie this. The chain carries TRBV5-1 and TRBJ2-1; D remains ambiguous. Germline lookup yields CDR1 SGHRS and CDR2 YFSETQ. The CDR3 covers 15 residues. Written as DNA, the CDR3 is TGCGCCAACAGCCCTAGACCCAGCTCCTACAATGAGCAGTTCTTC. Protein product: CANSPRPSSYNEQFF.